The rows below give T cell receptor beta chains drawn from one sample of a study of control samples from healthy donors and cancer patients. The protocol was immunoSEQ multiplex PCR, while the TCRdb copy is restricted to in-frame clones and leaves out a portion. The table lists roughly 190,000 clones, approximately 91% of them singletons. Sequenced material: blood. These receptor sequences come from a man aged 30 to 39 in good health. CDR3s include the opening cysteine and the closing phenylalanine or tryptophan. A D gene is named only where the DNA matches it firmly. Not every row has a clone size; where given, it reads once, few, many or a size class.

abundance | d_gene | j_gene | v_gene | CDR3nt | CDR3aa
. | TRBD1 | TRBJ1-5 | TRBV19 | TGTGCCAGTAGGACACAGGGGGGCGGCAATCAGCCCCAGCATTTT | CASRTQGGGNQPQHF
once | . | TRBJ2-7 | TRBV11-3 | TGTGCCAGCAGACCCGAGGGGCTTTACGAGCAGTACTTC | CASRPEGLYEQYF
. | TRBD2 | TRBJ2-3 | TRBV10-2 | TGCGCCAGCAGTGATTCTAGAGCGGGGACAGATACGCAGTATTTT | CASSDSRAGTDTQYF
once | . | TRBJ2-2 | TRBV5-1 | TGCGCCAGCAGCTTGGCTGGGGTGGAGGGCACCGGGGAGCTGTTTTTT | CASSLAGVEGTGELFF
. | TRBD1 | TRBJ2-7 | TRBV3-1/TRBV3-2 | TGTGCCAGCAGCCATGGGACAGGGTCGAGGGAGCAGTACTTC | CASSHGTGSREQYF
. | . | TRBJ1-4 | TRBV30 | TGTGCCTGGAGTCTGGGGACCTCAACTAATGAAAAACTGTTTTTT | CAWSLGTSTNEKLFF
. | TRBD1 | TRBJ1-1 | TRBV5-6 | TGTGCCAGCAGGGACAGGGCGAACACTGAAGCTTTCTTT | CASRDRANTEAFF
. | TRBD1 | TRBJ1-4 | TRBV7-8 | TGTGCCAGCAGCTTTGCAGGGGGCAGTGGCAATGAAAAACTGTTTTTT | CASSFAGGSGNEKLFF
. | TRBD2 | TRBJ2-2 | TRBV6-2/TRBV6-3 | TGTGCCAGCAGTTACTCGGCTAGCGGGGGCTGGGGGAACGGGGAGCTGTTTTTT | CASSYSASGGWGNGELFF
once | . | TRBJ1-2 | TRBV15 | TGTGCCACCAGCAGAGATTTCGCTCAACTCTATGGCTACACCTTC | CATSRDFAQLYGYTF
. | TRBD1 | TRBJ2-7 | TRBV7-9 | TGTGCCAGCAGCTTTGGACAGGGGGCCACCTACGAGCAGTACTTC | CASSFGQGATYEQYF
. | . | TRBJ2-7 | TRBV20-1 | TGCAGTGCTAGTGACTACAAAAGCTCCTACGAGCAGTACTTC | CSASDYKSSYEQYF
. | . | TRBJ1-5 | TRBV4-1 | TGCGCCAGCAGCCAAGGGGCCGGGGGTCCTCAGCCCCAGCATTTT | CASSQGAGGPQPQHF
. | . | TRBJ1-1 | TRBV5-1 | TGCGCCAGCAGCCCAACCCGCCGGGGCGGGGGCACTGAAGCTTTCTTT | CASSPTRRGGGTEAFF
. | . | TRBJ1-5 | TRBV5-8 | TGTGCCAGCAGCCGCGGACAGCTAGTTAATCAGCCCCAGCATTTT | CASSRGQLVNQPQHF
. | . | TRBJ2-7 | TRBV14 | TGTGCCAGCAGCCAAGTTCACGGGGACGAGCAGTACTTC | CASSQVHGDEQYF
. | . | TRBJ2-7 | TRBV18 | TGTGCCAGCTCACCAGACTACGAGCAGTACTTC | CASSPDYEQYF
. | . | TRBJ1-2 | TRBV6-1 | TGTGCCAGCAGTGATCCATTGAGGGGTGACTATGGCTACACCTTC | CASSDPLRGDYGYTF
. | . | TRBJ1-3 | TRBV4-2 | TGTGCCAGCAGCCAAGATCCGGCCAACTCTGGAAACACCATATATTTT | CASSQDPANSGNTIYF
. | . | TRBJ2-7 | TRBV5-1 | TGCGCCAGCAGCTTGGACGGGGTCAGCCCCTACGAGCAGTACTTC | CASSLDGVSPYEQYF
. | . | TRBJ1-1 | TRBV30 | TGTGCCTTGACAACCCCGGGTAAACTGGAAGCTTTCTTT | CALTTPGKLEAFF
. | TRBD2 | TRBJ2-7 | TRBV6-5 | TGTGCCAGCAGTTCCCCAGCGGGGGGTTACTACGAGCAGTACTTC | CASSSPAGGYYEQYF
. | . | TRBJ2-5 | TRBV7-8 | TGTGCCAGCAGCTTATACCAAACAGGGCGACGGGAGACCCAGTACTTC | CASSLYQTGRRETQYF
. | . | TRBJ1-3 | TRBV6-1 | TGTGCCAGCAGTGAGGACCAGGGCATCTCTGGAAACACCATATATTTT | CASSEDQGISGNTIYF
. | . | TRBJ1-6 | TRBV2 | TGTGCCAGCCCCGTACAGCCACGGAGCTATAATTCACCCCTCCACTTT | CASPVQPRSYNSPLHF
. | . | TRBJ1-1 | TRBV5-8 | TGTGCCAGCAGCCTCGGGGACACTGAAGCTTTCTTT | CASSLGDTEAFF
. | . | TRBJ1-1 | TRBV10-3 | TGTGCCATCAGGCGACAGGAGGGGAACACTGAAGCTTTCTTT | CAIRRQEGNTEAFF
once | . | TRBJ2-6 | TRBV30 | TGTGCCAGGGACCACTCTGGGGCCAACGTCCTGACTTTC | CARDHSGANVLTF
. | . | TRBJ2-1 | TRBV4-1 | TGCGCCAGCAGCCAGACAGGCGGTAGCTCCTACAATGAGCAGTTCTTC | CASSQTGGSSYNEQFF
. | . | TRBJ1-4 | TRBV9 | TGTGCCAGCAGCGTACAGGGAGGTAATGAAAAACTGTTTTTT | CASSVQGGNEKLFF
. | . | TRBJ1-2 | TRBV29-1 | TGCGCATATAGGCAGCCCAAGGGCTACACCTTC | CAYRQPKGYTF
. | . | TRBJ2-3 | TRBV7-9 | TGTGCCAGCAGCTTAGACCAAGGAGATACGCAGTATTTT | CASSLDQGDTQYF
. | TRBD1 | TRBJ2-2 | TRBV19 | TGTGCCAGTAGCTATGGTGGGCTTAACAGGGGACGGCCGAACACCGGGGAGCTGTTTTTT | CASSYGGLNRGRPNTGELFF
. | . | TRBJ2-7 | TRBV11-2 | TGTGCCAGCAGCTTCCAGGGAAGGACCACCTACGAGCAGTACTTC | CASSFQGRTTYEQYF
. | TRBD2 | TRBJ2-3 | TRBV2 | TGTGCCAGCAGTGAACTGGGCGGGGGGGACGGAGATACGCAGTATTTT | CASSELGGGDGDTQYF
once | . | TRBJ1-1 | TRBV6-5 | TGTGCCAGCAGTTACCTGCGCGGACGGGGAGAAGCTTTCTTT | CASSYLRGRGEAFF
. | . | TRBJ1-1 | TRBV16 | TGTGCCAGCAGCCCTCTCGTGCCGGGTGGGAACACTGAAGCTTTCTTT | CASSPLVPGGNTEAFF
. | TRBD1 | TRBJ1-2 | TRBV11-2 | TGTGCCAGCAGCCTAGGGACAGGGGGCAAGGGGGGCTACACCTTC | CASSLGTGGKGGYTF
. | TRBD2 | TRBJ2-2 | TRBV5-1 | TGCGCCAGCAGCTTCGGGGGGACGAACACCGGGGAGCTGTTTTTT | CASSFGGTNTGELFF
. | . | TRBJ1-3 | TRBV6-1 | TGTGCCAGCAGTGAAGGGCAGACTGGAAACACCATATATTTT | CASSEGQTGNTIYF
. | . | TRBJ2-7 | TRBV6-5 | TGTGCCAGCAGTAAGAGGCGCCTGGTCTACGAGCAGTACTTC | CASSKRRLVYEQYF
. | . | TRBJ1-5 | TRBV11-3 | TGTGCCAGCAGCTTAGTGGCAGCTAATCAGCCCCAGCATTTT | CASSLVAANQPQHF
. | TRBD1 | TRBJ2-7 | TRBV28 | TGTGCCAGCAGGCTTGGGGGACAGGGGTCCTACGAGCAGTACTTC | CASRLGGQGSYEQYF
. | . | TRBJ1-4 | TRBV6-5 | TGTGCCAGCATCGAGGGTGCGGGTTCTAATGAAAAACTGTTTTTT | CASIEGAGSNEKLFF
once | . | TRBJ1-1 | TRBV9 | TGTGCCAGCAGCGTACAGGGGAACACTGAAGCTTTCTTT | CASSVQGNTEAFF
. | . | TRBJ1-1 | TRBV9 | TGTGCCAGCAGCGTAGGAGGGAAGAACACTGAAGCTTTCTTT | CASSVGGKNTEAFF
. | . | TRBJ2-7 | TRBV19 | TGTGCCAGTGCACACCCAACGTCATCCGAGCAGTACTTC | CASAHPTSSEQYF
. | . | TRBJ2-3 | TRBV27 | TGTGCCAGCAGTTCGTGGACAGATACGCAGTATTTT | CASSSWTDTQYF
. | TRBD1 | TRBJ1-5 | TRBV3-1/TRBV3-2 | TGTGCCAGCAGCCGCACAGGGGTTGGCAATCAGCCCCAGCATTTT | CASSRTGVGNQPQHF
. | . | TRBJ2-2 | TRBV3-1/TRBV3-2 | TGTGCCAGCAGCCAAGCTGATCAGGGGAACAGCGGGGAGCTGTTTTTT | CASSQADQGNSGELFF
. | . | TRBJ1-4 | TRBV18 | TGTGCCAGCTCACCAAACCGGGCGGCAACTAATGAAAAACTGTTTTTT | CASSPNRAATNEKLFF